This T cell receptor (beta chain) was captured by sequencing in a study of blood T cell repertoires in COVID-19. This table comes from immunoSEQ multiplex PCR, and its TCRdb copy is limited to in-frame clones, with some not included. The sample has about 140,000 clones, 84% seen once. V lost 8 bases, J lost 5 bases, and 16 bases lay in between. This CDR3 is 14 amino acids long. Germline lookup yields CDR1 MNHEY and CDR2 SMNVEV (reference sequence). This sequence was found in a man aged 25-45 years with COVID-19, enrolled during active disease. This rearrangement joins TRBV27 to TRBJ2-1; unclear D gene. The sample consisted of peripheral blood. DNA for the CDR3: TGTGCCAGCTACGGTGTGACTCGCGACAATGAGCAGTTCTTC. Its protein product is CASYGVTRDNEQFF.